This T cell receptor beta chain was sequenced during a study of blood T cell repertoires in COVID-19. Study background: Collection of acute and convalescent COVID-19 samples took place in the United States, Italy and Spain. The cDNA or gDNA used as material had been derived from T cells, B-cell-depleted T cells, or PBMCs.

In the authors' methods: Amplified reference gene primers provided the basis for estimating nucleated cell counts. The method was immunoSEQ multiplex PCR; TCRdb's version includes in-frame clones alone and lacks a portion of them. D and trimming come from the DNA, and the V and J calls and clone size come from that table. The sample includes around 200,000 clones, roughly 90% of them seen just once. In the case of this clone: The sample carries other DNA sequences with the same CDR3.

The CDR3 has 14 residues. The V and J ends lost 1 base and 5 bases respectively, with 11 bases between them. Looked up from germline, CDR1 is KGHSH and CDR2 is LQKENI. Sequencing was carried out using peripheral blood. The sequence was collected from a man between 65 and 85 years old with active or convalescent COVID-19. The V call is TRBV18, the J call TRBJ1-2, with a tentative D call TRBD1 (5 bases). For the CDR3, the DNA is TGTGCCAGCTCACCACTAGGGGCCGGTTATGGCTACACCTTC. Translated, it gives CASSPLGAGYGYTF.